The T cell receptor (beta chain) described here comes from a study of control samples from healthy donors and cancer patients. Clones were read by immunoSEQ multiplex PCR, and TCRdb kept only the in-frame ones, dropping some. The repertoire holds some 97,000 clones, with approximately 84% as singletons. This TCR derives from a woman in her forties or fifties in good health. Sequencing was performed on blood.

The CDR3 DNA reads as TGTGCCAGTAGTACACGACTAGGAGTAGACTTTAAGAGCAATCAGCCCCAGCATTTT. Protein: CASSTRLGVDFKSNQPQHF. The chain combines TRBV19 with TRBJ1-5, with D uncertain. The CDR3 is made up of 19 amino acids. Between the trimmed V and J ends, which lost 4 bases and 1 base, there was a span of 23 bases. Germline assignment: CDR1 LNHDA and CDR2 SQIVND (reference sequence).